The rows below give T cell receptor beta chains drawn from one sample of a study of cytomegalovirus exposure and HLA in healthy donors. Clones were read by immunoSEQ multiplex PCR, and TCRdb kept only the in-frame ones, dropping some. The sample contains some 200,000 clones, 65% to 90% of which appear only once. The specimen sequenced was PBMCs. Receptor source: a girl aged 10-17 years in good health and CMV-seronegative. The CDR3 runs from the conserved cysteine through the conserved F or W. The order of the fields is J gene, D gene, V gene, clone size, CDR3 protein, CDR3 DNA. A D gene is named only where the DNA matches it firmly. Clone sizes are given selectively: once, few, many, or a class where the clone is expanded.

J gene: TRBJ1-2
D gene: NA
V gene: TRBV19
clone size: NA
CDR3 protein: CASSRLGASGFLNGYTF
CDR3 DNA: TGTGCCAGTAGTAGGCTGGGCGCGTCAGGGTTTCTCAATGGCTACACCTTC

J gene: TRBJ1-3
D gene: TRBD1
V gene: TRBV5-1
clone size: NA
CDR3 protein: CASSSLDRGETGNTIYF
CDR3 DNA: TGCGCCAGCAGCTCCTTGGACAGGGGAGAAACTGGAAACACCATATATTTT

J gene: TRBJ1-1
D gene: TRBD1
V gene: TRBV4-1
clone size: few
CDR3 protein: CASSLRGQGESVGTEAFF
CDR3 DNA: TGCGCCAGCAGCCTTCGAGGACAGGGGGAGTCAGTGGGCACTGAAGCTTTCTTT

J gene: TRBJ2-1
D gene: TRBD2
V gene: TRBV5-1
clone size: NA
CDR3 protein: CASSLPTSGGSYNEQFF
CDR3 DNA: TGCGCCAGCAGCCTTCCGACTAGCGGGGGCTCCTACAATGAGCAGTTCTTC

J gene: TRBJ1-2
D gene: NA
V gene: TRBV28
clone size: NA
CDR3 protein: CASNLLDRSTTYGYTF
CDR3 DNA: TGTGCCAGCAACCTCCTTGACAGGAGTACCACCTATGGCTACACCTTC

J gene: TRBJ1-3
D gene: TRBD1
V gene: TRBV18
clone size: NA
CDR3 protein: CASSEQGATAGNTIYF
CDR3 DNA: TGTGCCAGCTCGGAACAGGGGGCGACGGCTGGAAACACCATATATTTT

J gene: TRBJ1-1
D gene: NA
V gene: TRBV6-5
clone size: NA
CDR3 protein: CASSYSGEHLNTEAFF
CDR3 DNA: TGTGCCAGCAGTTACTCAGGAGAGCATCTGAACACTGAAGCTTTCTTT

J gene: TRBJ1-5
D gene: NA
V gene: TRBV5-4
clone size: NA
CDR3 protein: CASSLDPGSNQPQHF
CDR3 DNA: TGTGCCAGCAGCTTGGACCCGGGATCAAATCAGCCCCAGCATTTT

J gene: TRBJ1-5
D gene: NA
V gene: TRBV4-1
clone size: NA
CDR3 protein: CASSQSQGVYQPQHF
CDR3 DNA: TGCGCCAGCAGCCAATCACAGGGAGTTTATCAGCCCCAGCATTTT

J gene: TRBJ2-7
D gene: TRBD2
V gene: TRBV6-1
clone size: NA
CDR3 protein: CASSAIAGAFTYEQYF
CDR3 DNA: TGTGCCAGCAGTGCTATAGCGGGAGCCTTTACCTACGAGCAGTACTTC

J gene: TRBJ2-7
D gene: NA
V gene: TRBV27
clone size: NA
CDR3 protein: CASSYISSYEQYF
CDR3 DNA: TGTGCCAGCAGTTACATCAGCTCCTACGAGCAGTACTTC

J gene: TRBJ2-5
D gene: TRBD2
V gene: TRBV10-1
clone size: NA
CDR3 protein: CASSENAGLAGDGGETQYF
CDR3 DNA: TGCGCCAGCAGCGAAAACGCGGGACTAGCGGGGGACGGAGGAGAGACCCAGTACTTC

J gene: TRBJ1-6
D gene: NA
V gene: TRBV27
clone size: NA
CDR3 protein: CASSTLDRPLSPLHF
CDR3 DNA: TGTGCCAGCAGTACCCTTGACAGGCCCCTTTCACCCCTCCACTTT

J gene: TRBJ2-5
D gene: NA
V gene: TRBV7-9
clone size: NA
CDR3 protein: CASSFGNSQETQYF
CDR3 DNA: TGTGCCAGCAGCTTTGGTAACAGCCAAGAGACCCAGTACTTC

J gene: TRBJ2-7
D gene: NA
V gene: TRBV18
clone size: once
CDR3 protein: CASSPQSISYEQYF
CDR3 DNA: TGTGCCAGCTCACCTCAATCCATTTCCTACGAGCAGTACTTC